These 8 T cell receptor beta chains came from one sample sequenced in a study of CD8 T cell repertoires and HIV-1 epitope variants (dated by TCRdb to the early 2020s). These receptors lack a known antigen. Library prep was done by the immunoSEQ multiplex PCR assay. As stored in TCRdb, this immuneACCESS dataset retains in-frame rearrangements with V and J assigned. A fraction of the clones does not appear; measured against another copy, unresolved V genes explain less than half of the discrepancy, and the remainder lacks a known reason. The sample data list approximately 5,000 clones, and over 65% of these were observed just once. The ten largest clones capture about 41% of the sample. The source material was cultured CD8+ T cells derived from PBMCs. All receptors derive from a male donor with HIV.

The chain links TRBV7-9 to TRBJ2-7, with D perhaps TRBD1 (5 bases). The CDR3 spans 17 residues. V was trimmed by 2 bases and J by 1 base, leaving 18 bases between them. Germline V gene data show CDR1 as SEHNR and CDR2 as FQNEAQ (reference sequence). CDR3 region: CASSLSAGSGWSYEQYF. The CDR3 nucleotides are TGTGCCAGCAGCTTATCCGCCGGTTCAGGGTGGTCCTACGAGCAGTACTTC. Full variable domain (rest looked up from reference TRBV7-9 and TRBJ2-7): DTGVSQNPRHKITKRGQNVTFRCDPISEHNRLYWYRQTLGQGPEFLTYFQNEAQLEKSRLLSDRFSAERPKGSFSTLEIQRTEQGDSAMYLCASSLSAGSGWSYEQYFGPGTRLTVT.

This chain joins TRBV5-4 and TRBJ2-1; 10 bases match TRBD2. CDR3 size: 14 residues. Germline-derived CDR1 and CDR2 are SGHNT and YYREEE (reference sequence). The V segment lost 10 bases and the J segment 4 bases; nucleotides outside the gene matches: 8. This chain's CDR3 is CAVLAGGKYNEQFF. CDR3 DNA sequence: TGTGCCGTTTTAGCGGGAGGCAAATACAATGAGCAGTTCTTC.

This sequence joins TRBV5-8 and TRBJ1-1; 7 bases line up with TRBD1. Germline loops: CDR1 SGHTS, CDR2 YDEGEE. CDR3 length: 16 residues. Trimming removed 0 bases from V and 0 bases from J; junction bases left unmatched: 5. CDR3 amino acids: CASSLGQGPMNTEAFF. Written as DNA, the CDR3 is TGTGCCAGCAGCTTGGGACAGGGCCCAATGAACACTGAAGCTTTCTTT.

The chain combines TRBV27 with TRBJ2-3; 7 nucleotides line up with TRBD1. The CDR3 has 15 residues. Germline CDR1 is MNHEY and CDR2 is SMNVEV (reference sequence). V trimming: 3 bases; J trimming: 1 base; junction bases outside the gene matches: 4. The CDR3 loop reads CASSFPGGRTDTQYF. CDR3 nucleotide sequence: TGTGCCAGCAGTTTTCCAGGGGGTCGCACAGATACGCAGTATTTT.

The chain has TRBV2 and TRBJ2-1; 8 nucleotides match TRBD2. V dropped 5 bases and J dropped 6; count of bases not matched to a gene: 9. The germline V gene has CDR1 SNHLY and CDR2 FYNNEI. The CDR3 totals 15 residues. Here the CDR3 reads CASSPPGLGSNEQFF. The CDR3 DNA reads as TGTGCCAGCAGTCCCCCGGGACTAGGAAGCAATGAGCAGTTCTTC.

The chain combines TRBV6-6 with TRBJ2-3; possibly TRBD2 for D (6 bases). Germline-derived CDR1 and CDR2 are MNHNY and SVGAGI (reference sequence). Trimming shortened V by 2 bases and J by 2 bases, and 11 bases separated the two germline ends. The CDR3 runs to 15 residues. CDR3 sequence reads: CASSYGERATDTQYF. CDR3 bases: TGTGCCAGCAGTTACGGAGAGCGGGCCACAGATACGCAGTATTTT.

This clone appeared a single time. The chain uses TRBV7-2 and TRBJ2-3, with a weak D call TRBD2 (5 bases). Trimming took 2 bases from V and 3 from J, leaving 12 bases between them. The length of the CDR3 is 15 residues. Per germline, CDR1 SGHTA and CDR2 FQGNSA. CDR3 loop: CASSLTRGWTDTQYF. In nucleotides, the CDR3 is TGTGCCAGCAGCTTAACTCGGGGATGGACAGATACGCAGTATTTT.

The V and J genes are TRBV4-1 and TRBJ1-6; TRBD1 agrees at 9 bases. The V gene end was trimmed by 2 bases and the J gene end by 7 bases; junction bases not matched to a gene: 3. Germline CDR1 reads MGHRA; CDR2 reads YSYEKL. CDR3 size: 15 residues. The CDR3 nucleotides are TGCGCCAGCAGCCAACTAGGACAGGGGAATTCACCCCTCCACTTT. Protein product: CASSQLGQGNSPLHF.